One sample yielded the 28 T cell receptor beta chains listed below, sequenced in a study of lymphopenia after photon versus proton radiotherapy (dated by TCRdb to the late 2010s). The library was generated by the immunoSEQ multiplex PCR assay. What TCRdb holds here is the immuneACCESS table cut down to in-frame rearrangements. Part of the clones is not present; checked against another copy, under half of the missing clones reflect an unresolved V gene, and the others are unexplained. The sample includes 45,000 to 65,000 clones, with more than 85% observed a single time. 15% to 20% of the sample rests with the top ten. This material consisted of peripheral blood, taken from a patient treated with photon-based radiotherapy. The receptor source for this set is a woman aged 40 to 49 with cholangiocarcinoma.

This clone was seen a few times. The rearrangement links TRBV27 to TRBJ1-5; D is unresolved. The CDR3 loop spans 14 amino acids. CDR1 MNHEY and CDR2 SMNVEV come from the germline V gene (reference sequence). V was clipped by 2 bases and J by 0 bases, with 5 bases between them. The CDR3: CASSLGYSNQPQHF. The CDR3 DNA reads TGTGCCAGCAGTTTAGGGTATAGCAATCAGCCCCAGCATTTT.

The V call is TRBV28, the J call TRBJ2-7; 9 positions agree with TRBD1. The J segment lost 4 bases and the V segment lost 5 bases, leaving 18 bases of the junction unmatched. The CDR3 extends over 18 amino acids. Germline CDR1 MDHEN, CDR2 SYDVKM. The CDR3 spells CASSPSSGQGNFRYEQYF. The CDR3 DNA reads as TGTGCCAGCAGTCCCTCTAGCGGACAGGGGAACTTCAGATACGAGCAGTACTTC.

This chain connects TRBV18 to TRBJ2-5; TRBD1 matches at 7 bases. V dropped 8 bases and J dropped 0; count of bases not matched to a gene: 24. CDR1 is KGHSH and CDR2 is LQKENI in the germline V gene. The CDR3 loop spans 20 amino acids. The DNA for the CDR3 is TGTGCCAGCCGTCACGCCTTCCTAGTCACAGGGGAAGGGTACCAAGAGACCCAGTACTTC. Protein: CASRHAFLVTGEGYQETQYF.

The genes are TRBV30 and TRBJ2-7; possibly TRBD2 for D (5 bases). Germline CDR1 reads GTSNPN; CDR2 reads SVGIG (reference sequence). The CDR3 extends over 14 amino acids. Trimming left V 7 bases short and J 0 bases short, with 16 bases between. The CDR3 DNA follows: TGTGCCTTTATCCCCAGCGGACGCTCCTACGAGCAGTACTTC. This sequence encodes CAFIPSGRSYEQYF.

The V call is TRBV2, the J call TRBJ1-6; 7 bases are a match to TRBD1. Germline V gene lookup returns CDR1 SNHLY and CDR2 FYNNEI. V trimming: 2 bases; J trimming: 10 bases; junction bases outside the gene matches: 8. The CDR3 is made up of 15 amino acids. The CDR3 loop is CASSETVTGKSPLHF. CDR3 sequence (DNA): TGTGCCAGCAGTGAAACAGTGACAGGGAAGTCACCCCTCCACTTT.

The gene calls are TRBV9 and TRBJ1-2, with D perhaps TRBD1 (5 bases). The germline V gene has CDR1 SGDLS and CDR2 YYNGEE. V was cut by 0 bases and J by 3 bases, with 12 bases left in between. The CDR3 covers 15 residues. CDR3 sequence: CASSVAGSRDYGYTF. CDR3 bases: TGTGCCAGCAGCGTAGCAGGGAGTAGGGACTATGGCTACACCTTC.

The chain links TRBV10-2 to TRBJ2-2, with D perhaps TRBD2 (6 bases). With 2 bases removed from V and 0 bases from J, the gap between germline ends came to 10 bases. Germline V gives CDR1 WSHSY, CDR2 SAAADI. The CDR3 runs to 16 residues. The CDR3 is CASSEVPSANTGELFF. In DNA form, the CDR3 reads TGCGCCAGCAGTGAGGTTCCTAGCGCGAACACCGGGGAGCTGTTTTTT.

This chain connects TRBV5-1 to TRBJ2-1; 8 bases fit TRBD2. Per the germline V gene, CDR1 is SGHRS and CDR2 is YFSETQ. The CDR3 consists of 16 residues. The J segment lost 7 bases and the V segment lost 4 bases, leaving 13 bases of the junction unmatched. The CDR3 DNA reads TGCGCCAGCAGCCCAGTTTTAGCGGGATTAGGGAATGAGCAGTTCTTC. It encodes CASSPVLAGLGNEQFF.

The chain recombines TRBV2 with TRBJ1-1; weak D call: TRBD1 (5 bases). The CDR3 is 13 residues long. Trimming removed 6 bases at V and 10 bases at J, with 18 bases between. Per germline, CDR1 SNHLY and CDR2 FYNNEI. The CDR3 sequence is CASRAGPSGGAFF. The CDR3 coding sequence is TGTGCCAGCAGGGCCGGCCCCTCGGGGGGAGCTTTCTTT.

The V gene is TRBV5-1, the J gene TRBJ2-7; 7 nucleotides line up with TRBD1. V shed 4 bases and J 4 bases; nucleotides not matched to a gene: 20. The CDR3 has 18 residues. Germline V gives CDR1 SGHRS, CDR2 YFSETQ. The chain's CDR3 is CASSPGKFLVRDRYEQYF. In DNA, the CDR3 is TGCGCCAGCAGCCCAGGCAAATTTTTGGTTCGGGACAGATACGAGCAGTACTTC.

This sequence joins TRBV14 and TRBJ2-7, with unresolved D. CDR3 length equals 10 residues. V shed 8 bases and J shed 4 bases, with 6 bases lying between them. Looked up from germline, CDR1 is SGHDN and CDR2 is FVKESK. The CDR3 DNA reads as TGTGCCAGCGCCCAGTACGAGCAGTACTTC. This sequence encodes CASAQYEQYF.

The chain employs TRBV4-1 and TRBJ1-4, with D possibly TRBD1 on 5 matching bases. Germline-derived CDR1 and CDR2 are MGHRA and YSYEKL. This CDR3 is 19 amino acids long. V was clipped by 0 bases and J by 2 bases, with 19 bases between them. The CDR3 loop is CASSQDPTWGTQTNEKLFF. CDR3 coding DNA: TGCGCCAGCAGCCAAGATCCGACGTGGGGGACGCAGACTAATGAAAAACTGTTTTTT.

The gene calls are TRBV2 and TRBJ2-7; the D is unclear. V shed 6 bases and J shed 12 bases, with 21 bases lying between them. Germline V CDR1 and CDR2: SNHLY, FYNNEI. This CDR3 contains 13 residues. The CDR3 loop is CASSERTPQPWYF. The CDR3 DNA follows: TGTGCCAGCAGCGAAAGGACCCCCCAGCCTTGGTACTTC.

The table lists this clone with a count of one. This chain's CDR3 is CASSEAAQGYEQYF. The CDR3 nucleotides read TGTGCCAGCAGTGAAGCGGCACAGGGCTACGAGCAGTACTTC. This rearrangement joins TRBV6-1 to TRBJ2-5; weak D call: TRBD1 (6 bases). The J call may be mistaken, given a closer DNA end match to TRBJ2-7. This CDR3 region has 14 residues. Germline-derived CDR1 and CDR2 are MNHNS and SASEGT.

The CDR3 DNA sequence: TGTGCCAGCAGTTACGGGGGCACTGAAGCTTTCTTT. Protein product: CASSYGGTEAFF. V and J are TRBV6-5 and TRBJ1-1; D is possibly TRBD1 (5 bases). This CDR3 spans 12 amino acids. Trimming pared 2 bases from V and 4 bases from J, leaving 5 bases between. Germline loops: CDR1 MNHEY, CDR2 SVGAGI.

The V and J genes are TRBV21-1 and TRBJ1-2; TRBD1, the table's D call, was not compared with the DNA. TRBV21-1 is recorded as a pseudogene. The CDR3 totals 15 residues. CDR3 region: CASSNWTVSNDGYTF. The CDR3 nucleotides read TGTGCCAGCAGCAACTGGACAGTAAGCAACGATGGCTACACCTTC.

In DNA form, the CDR3 reads TGTGCCAGCAGCCCCCAGGACAGGGGAACGTACAATGAGCAGTTCTTC. The encoded protein is CASSPQDRGTYNEQFF. The J gene is TRBJ2-1, the V gene TRBV7-6; 9 positions match TRBD1. CDR3 length: 16 amino acids. Trimming removed 5 bases from V and 4 bases from J; junction bases left unmatched: 9. Germline V lookup: CDR1 SGHVS, CDR2 FNYEAQ.

This clone was counted once. The chain employs TRBV5-1 and TRBJ1-2; 8 bases map to TRBD1. CDR3 size: 15 residues. Germline lookup yields CDR1 SGHRS and CDR2 YFSETQ. V gave up 4 bases and J gave up 8 bases; unmatched junction bases: 13. Here the CDR3 reads CASSSELTGARGYTF. The DNA for the CDR3 is TGCGCCAGCAGCAGCGAGCTGACAGGGGCTCGGGGCTACACCTTC. Together with reference TRBV5-1 and TRBJ1-2, the CDR3 gives the full variable domain: KAGVTQTPRYLIKTRGQQVTLSCSPISGHRSVSWYQQTPGQGLQFLFEYFSETQRNKGNFPGRFSGRQFSNSRSEMNVSTLELGDSALYLCASSSELTGARGYTFGSGTRLTVV.

The chain couples TRBV28 to TRBJ1-1, with 7 positions matching TRBD1. The CDR3 contains 15 residues. Germline-derived CDR1 and CDR2 are MDHEN and SYDVKM. Unmatched junction bases numbered 15, after V lost 8 bases and J lost 6 bases. The DNA for the CDR3 is TGTGCCAGCGGCAGTAGGGGGCGGGGGCTATCTGAAGCTTTCTTT. Translation: CASGSRGRGLSEAFF.

The rearrangement uses TRBV28 and TRBJ2-5; a possible D gene is TRBD1 (6 bases). The ends were cut back, 1 base at V and 7 bases at J, with 13 bases in the middle. Germline CDR1 reads MDHEN; CDR2 reads SYDVKM. CDR3 length equals 14 residues. CDR3 sequence (DNA): TGTGCCAGCAGTTTATCTGCAGGGGCCGGGACCCAGTACTTC. This sequence encodes CASSLSAGAGTQYF.

The chain employs TRBV2 and TRBJ2-1; the D gene is possibly TRBD2 (6 bases). Trimming shortened V by 7 bases and J by 0 bases, and 19 bases separated the two germline ends. CDR1 SNHLY and CDR2 FYNNEI come from the germline V gene. The CDR3 is 17 amino acids. Here the CDR3 DNA reads TGTGCCAGCAAGGATGAGCTATGGGGGGTCTCCTACAATGAGCAGTTCTTC. Protein: CASKDELWGVSYNEQFF. Complete variable domain (other parts from reference TRBV2 and TRBJ2-1): EPEVTQTPSHQVTQMGQEVILRCVPISNHLYFYWYRQILGQKVEFLVSFYNNEISEKSEIFDDQFSVERPDGSNFTLKIRSTKLEDSAMYFCASKDELWGVSYNEQFFGPGTRLTVL.

V is TRBV2 and J is TRBJ1-3; D ambiguous. The CDR3 extends over 12 amino acids. Per germline, CDR1 SNHLY and CDR2 FYNNEI. Trimming took off 7 bases at V and 4 bases at J, with 8 bases between the two ends. CDR3 in amino acids: CASTETGNTIYF. The CDR3 DNA reads TGTGCCAGCACCGAAACCGGAAACACCATATATTTT.

V gene TRBV30 combines with J gene TRBJ1-1; the D gene is possibly TRBD1 (5 bases). Germline CDR1 reads GTSNPN; CDR2 reads SVGIG (reference sequence). The CDR3 totals 15 residues. V was shortened by 3 bases and J by 5 bases, with 19 bases between the two germline ends. The CDR3 loop is CAWRGGVLMGTEAFF. The CDR3 nucleotides read TGTGCCTGGAGAGGAGGGGTCCTCATGGGGACTGAAGCTTTCTTT.

V gene TRBV2 combines with J gene TRBJ2-1; 9 nucleotides match TRBD1. Germline V gene sequence: CDR1 SNHLY, CDR2 FYNNEI. CDR3 length equals 15 residues. Trimming removed 6 bases from V and 5 bases from J; junction bases left unmatched: 8. In DNA, the CDR3 is TGTGCCAGCAGGGGGACAGGGTCGACACACAATGAGCAGTTCTTC. Translated, it gives CASRGTGSTHNEQFF.

V gene TRBV30 combines with J gene TRBJ2-5; TRBD1 agrees at 7 bases. V trimming: 3 bases; J trimming: 3 bases; junction bases outside the gene matches: 4. The CDR3 is 13 residues long. The germline CDR1 and CDR2 sequences are GTSNPN and SVGIG (reference sequence). The CDR3 nucleotides are TGTGCCTGGAGGGCCGACAGGGAAGAGACCCAGTACTTC. This sequence encodes CAWRADREETQYF. The full variable domain, its missing parts supplied by reference TRBV30 and TRBJ2-5, is SQTIHQWPATLVQPVGSPLSLECTVEGTSNPNLYWYRQAAGRGLQLLFYSVGIGQISSEVPQNLSASRPQDRQFILSSKKLLLSDSGFYLCAWRADREETQYFGPGTRLLVL.

The V and J genes are TRBV6-1 and TRBJ2-7; D is possibly TRBD2 (5 bases). Trimming shortened V by 2 bases and J by 7 bases, and 15 bases separated the two germline ends. Germline V gene lookup returns CDR1 MNHNS and CDR2 SASEGT. The CDR3 has 14 amino acids. The CDR3 sequence is CASSEPGYEWEQYF. The CDR3 coding sequence is TGTGCCAGCAGTGAACCGGGATACGAATGGGAGCAGTACTTC.

The rearrangement uses TRBV2 and TRBJ1-2; no clear D gene. Germline values: CDR1 SNHLY, CDR2 FYNNEI. The V gene lost 6 bases and the J gene lost 8 bases, with 22 bases spanning the gap. This CDR3 is 15 amino acids long. CDR3 nucleotide sequence: TGTGCCAGCAGGTTTTCTTTCGTGAGGGATGGCGGCTACACCTTC. This encodes CASRFSFVRDGGYTF.

V usage is TRBV7-2 and J usage is TRBJ1-1; TRBD1 matches at 7 bases. In germline, CDR1 is SGHTA, CDR2 FQGNSA. With 10 bases clipped from V and 4 bases from J, the junction kept 15 bases outside the gene matches. The CDR3 is 15 residues long. The DNA for the CDR3 is TGTGCCACCGGCTCTGGAGGGGGCGGGGTCACTGAAGCTTTCTTT. Translation gives CATGSGGGGVTEAFF.